This TCR beta chain emerged from a study of blood T cell repertoires in COVID-19. The CDR3 has 13 amino acids. Germline loops: CDR1 MNHEY, CDR2 SVGAGI. V was clipped by 5 bases and J by 4 bases; unmatched bases: 2. To note about this clone: Other DNA sequences in this specimen translate into the identical CDR3.

Only in-frame clones appear in the TCRdb table, and some are missing; sequencing was by immunoSEQ multiplex PCR. The data hold about 190,000 clones, with roughly 80% observed a single time. The source material was peripheral blood. V usage is TRBV6-5 and J usage is TRBJ1-5; TRBD1 matches at 7 bases. The source is a human donor in a cohort sampled during active COVID-19. The CDR3 coding sequence is TGTGCCAGCAGTCGGGACAGTAATCAGCCCCAGCATTTT. This gives the protein CASSRDSNQPQHF.